One sample yielded the 31 T cell receptor beta chains listed below, sequenced in a study of Graves' ophthalmopathy and Graves' hyperthyroidism. From RNA, the CDR3 regions of TCR beta chains were amplified and sequenced. HTBI primers were employed in first-round RT-PCR, then a second-round multiplex PCR followed. One entry per CDR3 protein results from TCRdb running MiXCR on the multiplex PCR reads. The table lists approximately 500,000 distinct CDR3 sequences, around 15% of them singletons. Material for sequencing was blood. The receptors come from a woman in her 30s with Graves' ophthalmopathy.

V and J are TRBV27 and TRBJ1-5, with TRBD1 as a possible D gene (6 bases). V dropped 3 bases and J dropped 6 bases, with 12 bases sitting between them. The CDR3 extends over 14 amino acids. From germline, CDR1 is MNHEY and CDR2 SMNVEV (reference sequence). The CDR3 bases are TGTGCCAGCAGTTTTCGGGGGGGCCTTCAGCCCCAGCATTTT. Its translation is CASSFRGGLQPQHF.

This clonotype was observed many times. This chain links TRBV6-1 with TRBJ2-5; 7 nucleotides agree with TRBD1. CDR3 size: 13 residues. V trimming: 4 bases; J trimming: 4 bases; junction bases outside the gene matches: 3. The germline gives CDR1 MNHNS, CDR2 SASEGT. The CDR3, as DNA: TGTGCCAGCAGTGGACAGGGTGGAGAGACCCAGTACTTC. Amino acids: CASSGQGGETQYF.

This chain connects TRBV6-1 to TRBJ2-2; D is ambiguous. Trimming took off 5 bases at V and 3 bases at J, with 16 bases between the two ends. Germline assignment: CDR1 MNHNS and CDR2 SASEGT. The CDR3 runs to 16 residues. CDR3 protein: CASSRVAGDYTGELFF. CDR3 nucleotide sequence: TGTGCCAGCAGTCGGGTGGCAGGAGACTACACCGGGGAGCTGTTTTTT.

On this clonotype itself: This may arise from a read error, as a much more abundant clone is one base away. This chain connects TRBV29-1 to TRBJ1-5; possibly TRBD1 for D (6 bases). The CDR3 consists of 14 residues. Germline V CDR1 and CDR2: SQVTM, ANQGSEA. V lost 4 bases, J lost 2 bases, and 12 bases lay in between. The CDR3 loop reads CSVGDNRCNQPQHF. The CDR3 bases are TGCAGCGTTGGGGACAACAGGTGCAATCAGCCCCAGCATTTT.

In this sample, this clonotype turned up a few times. The genes are TRBV30 and TRBJ2-5; perhaps TRBD2 as D (5 bases). Trimming took 3 bases from V and 2 from J, leaving 7 bases between them. Germline CDR1 reads GTSNPN; CDR2 reads SVGIG (reference sequence). This CDR3 is 12 amino acids long. The CDR3 DNA reads as TGTGCCTGGAGCGGGGAACAAGAGACCCAGTACTTC. It specifies CAWSGEQETQYF.

This clonotype was counted many times. This chain uses TRBV7-8 with TRBJ1-1; D possibly corresponds to TRBD1 (6 bases). V gave up 5 bases and J gave up 4 bases, with 14 bases separating them. CDR1 and CDR2 (germline): SGHVS, FQNEAQ. The CDR3 length is 14 residues. CDR3 loop: CASSVRDTSTEAFF. The CDR3 nucleotides are TGTGCCAGCAGCGTCCGGGACACATCCACTGAAGCTTTCTTT. The variable domain in full, completed from reference TRBV7-8 and TRBJ1-1, reads GAGVSQSPRYKVAKRGQDVALRCDPISGHVSLFWYQQALGQGPEFLTYFQNEAQLDKSGLPSDRFFAERPEGSVSTLKIQRTQQEDSAVYLCASSVRDTSTEAFFGQGTRLTVV.

The chain carries TRBV12-3 or TRBV12-4 and TRBJ2-2; TRBD2 matches 9 bases. The CDR3 has 16 amino acids. The junction had 9 bases not matched to a gene; V was cut back by 6 bases and J by 4 bases. The DNA of the CDR3 is TGTGCCAGCAGGCCCGGGGCTAGCGGGATCACCGGGGAGCTGTTTTTT. It specifies CASRPGASGITGELFF.

This clonotype was counted ten times or more. It may be a read error: a sequence one base away is much more abundant. CDR3 DNA sequence: TGTGCCAGCAGTTCACGAAATCGGAACAGGGGGAAGTATGGGGCCAACGTCCTGACTTTC. Protein sequence: CASSSRNRNRGKYGANVLTF. This chain links TRBV27 with TRBJ2-6; TRBD1 aligns across 8 bases. The germline CDR1 and CDR2 sequences are MNHEY and SMNVEV (reference sequence). V was clipped by 4 bases and J by 3 bases; unmatched bases: 17. This CDR3 spans 20 amino acids.

This clonotype was detected ten times or more. V is TRBV5-1 and J is TRBJ2-2; TRBD1 aligns across 7 bases. V lost 5 bases, J lost 7 bases, and 8 bases stayed unmatched. The CDR3 totals 14 residues. From germline, CDR1 is SGHRS and CDR2 YFSETQ. The CDR3 loop is CASRPDRRVGELFF. The CDR3 coding sequence is TGCGCCAGCAGACCGGACAGGCGGGTCGGGGAGCTGTTTTTT.

This clonotype was seen many times. The chain recombines TRBV6-5 with TRBJ1-1; D call uncertain. Germline V gene data show CDR1 as MNHEY and CDR2 as SVGAGI. CDR3 length: 15 amino acids. V lost 0 bases and J 4 bases, leaving 12 bases between the germline ends. The CDR3 region is CASSYSLWVATEAFF. The CDR3 bases are TGTGCCAGCAGTTACTCCCTCTGGGTGGCCACTGAAGCTTTCTTT.

The chain employs TRBV2 and TRBJ2-7; 9 bases are shared with TRBD1. The CDR3 runs 13 residues. V dropped 7 bases and J dropped 4; count of bases not matched to a gene: 5. The germline gives CDR1 SNHLY, CDR2 FYNNEI. Here the CDR3 reads CASNTGGRYEQYF. The DNA of the CDR3 is TGTGCCAGCAATACAGGGGGCAGGTACGAGCAGTACTTC. Variable domain in full (rest from reference TRBV2 and TRBJ2-7): EPEVTQTPSHQVTQMGQEVILRCVPISNHLYFYWYRQILGQKVEFLVSFYNNEISEKSEIFDDQFSVERPDGSNFTLKIRSTKLEDSAMYFCASNTGGRYEQYFGPGTRLTVT.

This clonotype has ten or more counts. This chain uses TRBV20-1 with TRBJ1-6, with a weak D call TRBD1 (6 bases). This CDR3 has 14 amino acids. In germline, CDR1 is DFQATT, CDR2 SNEGSKA (reference sequence). The germline V and J ends were trimmed by 0 bases and 10 bases, with 13 bases remaining between them. The CDR3 DNA is TGCAGTGCTAGAGACGCAGGGGTAGGGTCACCCCTCCACTTT. This sequence encodes CSARDAGVGSPLHF.

This clonotype was counted many times. This chain links TRBV28 with TRBJ1-1, with D hard to call. CDR1 and CDR2 (germline): MDHEN, SYDVKM. The CDR3 spans 17 residues. The germline V and J ends were trimmed by 5 bases and 0 bases, with 19 bases remaining between them. This chain's CDR3 is CASSPPYVKVMNTEAFF. The CDR3 DNA is TGTGCCAGCAGTCCTCCCTATGTTAAGGTGATGAACACTGAAGCTTTCTTT.

This clonotype was seen repeatedly, ten times or more. The chain has TRBV28 and TRBJ1-6, with D perhaps TRBD1 (5 bases). Germline loops: CDR1 MDHEN, CDR2 SYDVKM. V gave up 6 bases and J gave up 11 bases, with 26 bases separating them. The CDR3 sequence is 17 residues long. The CDR3 DNA sequence: TGTGCCAGCAGCCAAGCCTCCGAGCAGGGCCCACTTCCACCCCTCCACTTT. It codes for CASSQASEQGPLPPLHF. The full variable domain, with the rest looked up from reference TRBV28 and TRBJ1-6, is DVKVTQSSRYLVKRTGEKVFLECVQDMDHENMFWYRQDPGLGLRLIYFSYDVKMKEKGDIPEGYSVSREKKERFSLILESASTNQTSMYLCASSQASEQGPLPPLHFGNGTRLTVT.

This clonotype has at least ten counts. The V and J genes are TRBV2 and TRBJ2-5; 10 bases match TRBD1. The ends lost 6 bases at V and 0 bases at J; junction bases unmatched: 4. The CDR3 spans 15 residues. The germline V gene has CDR1 SNHLY and CDR2 FYNNEI. The CDR3 DNA reads as TGTGCCAGCAGCCGGGACAGGGGAGACCAAGAGACCCAGTACTTC. Encoded protein: CASSRDRGDQETQYF.

V is TRBV12-3 or TRBV12-4 and J is TRBJ2-1, with 12 positions matching TRBD2. CDR3 size: 17 residues. J gave up 8 bases and V 2 bases, and 10 bases lay outside the gene matches. The CDR3 reads CASSLTGNLAGGHEQFF. The CDR3 DNA follows: TGTGCCAGCAGTTTAACAGGCAACCTAGCGGGGGGGCATGAGCAGTTCTTC.

At least ten counts were recorded for this clonotype. This chain connects TRBV20-1 to TRBJ2-5; TRBD2 aligns across 7 bases. The CDR3 spans 13 residues. The J segment lost 2 bases and the V segment lost 6 bases, leaving 6 bases of the junction unmatched. CDR1 is DFQATT and CDR2 is SNEGSKA in the germline V gene (reference sequence). The CDR3 bases are TGCAGTGCGATTACTAGCGCTCAAGAGACCCAGTACTTC. Protein product: CSAITSAQETQYF.

This clonotype was found many times. The chain combines TRBV12-3 or TRBV12-4 with TRBJ1-5; the D gene is possibly TRBD1 (6 bases). This CDR3 spans 17 amino acids. Trimming took 1 base from V and 3 from J, leaving 16 bases between them. In nucleotides, the CDR3 is TGTGCCAGCAGTTTAGAATGGTCTACAGGGTTCAATCAGCCCCAGCATTTT. As protein: CASSLEWSTGFNQPQHF.

Concerning this clonotype: This may arise from a read error, as a much more abundant clone is one base away. This chain joins TRBV9 and TRBJ1-2; D possibly corresponds to TRBD1 (5 bases). This CDR3 has 13 amino acids. Between the trimmed V and J ends, which lost 10 bases and 5 bases, there was a span of 18 bases. The V gene's germline CDR1 is SGDLS and CDR2 YYNGEE. The CDR3 DNA follows: TGTGCCGGCGGCATCGGGACCGAGTATGGCTACACCTTC. This translates into CAGGIGTEYGYTF.

This clonotype was counted many times. As DNA, the CDR3 is TGTGCCAGCAGTTCTAGCGGGGACGCCCGAGAGCAGTACTTC. Its translation is CASSSSGDAREQYF. This chain connects TRBV27 to TRBJ2-7; 9 nucleotides align to TRBD2. The V and J ends lost 4 bases and 7 bases, in that order; junction bases with no gene match: 8. The CDR3 covers 14 residues. Germline V gives CDR1 MNHEY, CDR2 SMNVEV (reference sequence).

This clonotype was picked up many times. The chain combines TRBV4-1 with TRBJ1-1; 8 bases are a match to TRBD1. The trim removed 1 base at V and 5 bases at J, leaving 6 bases unmatched. CDR1 MGHRA and CDR2 YSYEKL come from the germline V gene. This CDR3 has 15 amino acids. CDR3 DNA: TGCGCCAGCAGCCAAGTACAGGGGGGTGGTACTGAAGCTTTCTTT. It is translated as CASSQVQGGGTEAFF.

This clonotype was picked up many times. The chain has TRBV19 and TRBJ2-7; TRBD1 is a possible D gene (5 bases). The V end was cut by 7 bases, the J end by 0 bases, with 16 bases between. The CDR3 is made up of 15 amino acids. CDR1 is LNHDA, CDR2 SQIVND, per germline (reference sequence). CDR3 coding DNA: TGTGCCAGTAATCCCCTAGATGGACACTCCTACGAGCAGTACTTC. Its translation: CASNPLDGHSYEQYF.

As for this clonotype: It may be a read error: a sequence one base away is much more abundant. The chain joins TRBV7-9 to TRBJ1-2; 8 bases map to TRBD1. The CDR3 is made up of 15 amino acids. Germline lookup yields CDR1 SEHNR and CDR2 FQNEAQ (reference sequence). The CDR3 is CASCLAQGASYGYTF. CDR3 DNA sequence: TGTGCCAGCTGCTTAGCCCAGGGGGCAAGTTATGGCTACACCTTC.

This clonotype occurred many times. The chain has TRBV10-1 and TRBJ2-3, with D maybe TRBD2 (6 bases). Looked up from germline, CDR1 is WNHNN and CDR2 is SYGVQD (reference sequence). The CDR3 is 15 amino acids. Trimming removed 5 bases from V and 4 bases from J, with 16 bases in between. CDR3 amino acids: CASSQTSMGPDTQYF. CDR3 in DNA: TGCGCCAGCAGTCAGACTAGTATGGGCCCAGATACGCAGTATTTT.

Note on this clonotype: A clone one base away is much larger, so this may be a read error. This chain connects TRBV6-2 or TRBV6-3 to TRBJ2-7; no clear D gene. This CDR3 region has 11 residues. V was shortened by 2 bases and J by 7 bases, with 6 bases between the two germline ends. Looked up from germline, CDR1 is MNHEY and CDR2 is SVGEGT. CDR3 amino acids: CASSYGPEQYF. The CDR3 nucleotides are TGTGCCAGCAGTTACGGGCCGGAGCAGTACTTC.

This clonotype was recorded many times. The V and J genes are TRBV10-3 and TRBJ1-1; 7 bases are shared with TRBD1. The germline gives CDR1 ENHRY, CDR2 SYGVKD. The CDR3 is 14 amino acids. V gave up 6 bases and J gave up 1 base; unmatched junction bases: 5. CDR3 nucleotide sequence: TGTGCCATCAGGAGGGAGGGGGCGAACACTGAAGCTTTCTTT. Its protein is CAIRREGANTEAFF.

This clonotype occurred many times. The chain couples TRBV7-9 to TRBJ2-7; 7 bases line up with TRBD1. Germline V CDR1 and CDR2: SEHNR, FQNEAQ (reference sequence). This CDR3 comprises 15 residues. V shed 4 bases, J shed 4 bases, and the junction held 10 bases outside the gene matches. As DNA, the CDR3 is TGTGCCAGCAGCTACCGAACAGGGGAAGGGTACGAGCAGTACTTC. It translates to CASSYRTGEGYEQYF.

The V and J genes are TRBV9 and TRBJ2-7; TRBD2 is a possible D gene (6 bases). The V end lost 4 bases, the J end lost 0 bases, and 14 bases lay between the germline ends. Per the germline V gene, CDR1 is SGDLS and CDR2 is YYNGEE. The CDR3 runs 15 residues. CDR3 bases: TGTGCCAGCAGCTTGGGCGGGGAACACTCCTACGAGCAGTACTTC. It encodes CASSLGGEHSYEQYF.

This clonotype was recorded a few times. The chain recombines TRBV5-1 with TRBJ1-1; D uncertain. The CDR3 loop spans 15 amino acids. V dropped 0 bases and J dropped 1 base, with 10 bases sitting between them. Germline CDR1 SGHRS, CDR2 YFSETQ. In nucleotides, the CDR3 is TGCGCCAGCAGCTTGGACCTAACACCGAACACTGAAGCTTTCTTT. Encoded protein: CASSLDLTPNTEAFF.

This clonotype was observed many times. The V and J genes are TRBV11-2 and TRBJ2-5, with a weak D call TRBD1 (6 bases). Germline V lookup: CDR1 SGHAT, CDR2 FQNNGV. The CDR3 contains 13 residues. The germline V and J ends were trimmed by 4 bases and 4 bases, with 10 bases remaining between them. The CDR3 region has the DNA TGTGCCAGCAGCTACGGACAGTTAGAGACCCAGTACTTC. Amino acids: CASSYGQLETQYF.

This clonotype was counted many times. The CDR3 carries no conserved terminal phenylalanine or tryptophan, so it likely arises from a read error. Here the CDR3 DNA reads TGTGCCAGCAGTGAACAAGGACAGCCGACAAATCCTTATCAGCCCCAGCATTCT. Encoded protein: CASSEQGQPTNPYQPQHS. This chain joins TRBV6-1 and TRBJ1-5; possibly TRBD1 for D (6 bases). The CDR3 spans 18 residues. CDR1 MNHNS and CDR2 SASEGT come from the germline V gene. Between the trimmed V and J ends, which lost 2 bases and 5 bases, there was a span of 22 bases.